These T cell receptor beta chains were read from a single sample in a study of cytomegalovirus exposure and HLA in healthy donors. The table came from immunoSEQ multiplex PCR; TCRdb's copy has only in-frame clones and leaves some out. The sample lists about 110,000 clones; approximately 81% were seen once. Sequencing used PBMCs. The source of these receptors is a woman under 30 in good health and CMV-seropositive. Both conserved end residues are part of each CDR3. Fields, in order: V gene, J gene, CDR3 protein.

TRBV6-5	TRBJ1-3	CASSYRQAGNTIYF
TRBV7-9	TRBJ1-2	CASSSGQEVYTF
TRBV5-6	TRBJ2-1	CASSFLGSNTYNEQFF
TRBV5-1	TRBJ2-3	CASSLATSGRTDTQYF
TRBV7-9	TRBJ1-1	CASSLTRGSTEAFF
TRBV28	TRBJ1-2	CASSTYDRGADGYTF
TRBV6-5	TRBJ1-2	CASSSPGGFRAGYTF
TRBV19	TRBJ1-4	CASSAATNEKLFF
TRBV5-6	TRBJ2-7	CASSVSGRGYEQYF
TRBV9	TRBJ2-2	CASSVGPGGPGGELFF
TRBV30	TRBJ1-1	CAWSSGNRGYMNTEAFF
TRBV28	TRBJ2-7	CASGHRYEQYF
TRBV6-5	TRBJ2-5	CASSYAGLAGETQYF
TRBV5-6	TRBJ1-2	CASSLVDSDGYGYTF
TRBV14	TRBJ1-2	CASSQVSQGAYGYTF
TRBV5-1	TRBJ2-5	CASRSADYQETQYF
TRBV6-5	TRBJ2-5	CASSYSAGGGETQYF
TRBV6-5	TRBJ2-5	CASSYGPGRGETQYF
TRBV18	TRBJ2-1	CASSRLAGEGEQFF
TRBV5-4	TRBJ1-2	CASSLVAGGEIIYGYTF
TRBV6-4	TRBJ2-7	CASRTRGQYEQYF
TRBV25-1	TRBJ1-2	CASGRTGIGGYTF
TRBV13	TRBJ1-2	CASSLGRSNYGYTF
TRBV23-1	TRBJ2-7	CASSHLRYEQYF